This T cell receptor beta chain was captured in a study of CD8 T cells in Susac syndrome. The CDR3 totals 14 residues. Germline-derived CDR1 and CDR2 are SGHAT and FQNNGV. V dropped 5 bases and J dropped 8; count of bases not matched to a gene: 6. cDNA came from about 0.5 to 1 ug RNA primed by random hexamers. Using its own MiXCR run on the immunoSEQ multiplex PCR reads, TCRdb lists one record per CDR3 protein. The table has 250,000 to 300,000 distinct CDR3 sequences, about 82% seen once. This clonotype was recorded only once. TCR beta was sequenced from blood CD8+ and CD4+ T cells. The genes are TRBV11-2 and TRBJ2-2; 9 nucleotides align to TRBD1. The receptor was derived from a human donor with multiple sclerosis. The sample taken for sequencing was CD8+ T cells from PBMCs. CDR3 nucleotides: TGTGCCAGCAGCGTAACAGGGGGCGCGGGGGAGCTGTTTTTT. As protein: CASSVTGGAGELFF. The entire variable domain, with the rest obtained from reference TRBV11-2 and TRBJ2-2, is as follows: EAGVAQSPRYKIIEKRQSVAFWCNPISGHATLYWYQQILGQGPKLLIQFQNNGVVDDSQLPKDRFSAERLKGVDSTLKIQPAKLEDSAVYLCASSVTGGAGELFFGEGSRLTVL.